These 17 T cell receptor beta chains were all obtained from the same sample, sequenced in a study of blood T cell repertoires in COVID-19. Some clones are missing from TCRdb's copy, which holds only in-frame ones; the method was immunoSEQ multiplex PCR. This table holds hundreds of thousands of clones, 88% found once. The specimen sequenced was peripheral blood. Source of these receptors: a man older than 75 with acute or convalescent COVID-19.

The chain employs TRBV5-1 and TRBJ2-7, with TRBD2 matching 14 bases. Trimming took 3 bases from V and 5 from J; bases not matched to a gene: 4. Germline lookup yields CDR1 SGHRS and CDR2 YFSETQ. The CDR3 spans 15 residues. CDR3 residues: CASSSAGLAGDEQYF. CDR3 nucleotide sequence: TGCGCCAGCAGCTCGGCGGGACTAGCGGGAGACGAGCAGTACTTC.

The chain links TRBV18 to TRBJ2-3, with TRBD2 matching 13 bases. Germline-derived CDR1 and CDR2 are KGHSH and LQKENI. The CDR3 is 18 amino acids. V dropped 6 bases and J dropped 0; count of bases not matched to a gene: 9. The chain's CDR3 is CASSRTSGSSRSTDTQYF. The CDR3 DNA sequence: TGTGCCAGCTCTCGGACTAGCGGGAGCTCCCGTAGCACAGATACGCAGTATTTT.

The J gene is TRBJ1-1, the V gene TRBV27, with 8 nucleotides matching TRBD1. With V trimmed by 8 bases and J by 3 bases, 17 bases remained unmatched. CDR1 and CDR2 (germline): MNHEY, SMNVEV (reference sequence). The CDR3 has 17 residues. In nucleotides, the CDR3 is TGTGCCAGCCGCCCCAGGACAGGGTCCCTTAGTGACACTGAAGCTTTCTTT. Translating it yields CASRPRTGSLSDTEAFF.

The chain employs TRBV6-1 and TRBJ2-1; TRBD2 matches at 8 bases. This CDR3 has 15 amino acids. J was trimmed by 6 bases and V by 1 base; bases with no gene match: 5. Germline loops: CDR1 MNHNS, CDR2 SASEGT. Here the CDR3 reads CASSEVTSGINEQFF. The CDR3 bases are TGTGCCAGCAGTGAAGTTACTAGCGGAATCAATGAGCAGTTCTTC.

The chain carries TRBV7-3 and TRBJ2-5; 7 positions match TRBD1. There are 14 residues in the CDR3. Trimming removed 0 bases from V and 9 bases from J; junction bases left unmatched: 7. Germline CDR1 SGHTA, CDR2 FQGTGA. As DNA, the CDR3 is TGTGCCAGCAGCTTAACAGGGGGCAGGGCCGCCCAGTACTTC. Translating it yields CASSLTGGRAAQYF.

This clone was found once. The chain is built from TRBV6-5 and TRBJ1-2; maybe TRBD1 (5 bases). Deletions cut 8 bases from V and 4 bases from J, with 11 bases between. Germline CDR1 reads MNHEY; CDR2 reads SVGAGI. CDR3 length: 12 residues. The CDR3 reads CASDDRFYGYTF. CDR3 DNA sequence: TGTGCCAGCGACGACAGATTCTATGGCTACACCTTC.

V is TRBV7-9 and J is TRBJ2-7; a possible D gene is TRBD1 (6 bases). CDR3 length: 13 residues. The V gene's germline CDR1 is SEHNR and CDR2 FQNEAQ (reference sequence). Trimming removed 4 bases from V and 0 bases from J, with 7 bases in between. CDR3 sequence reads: CASSSDSSYEQYF. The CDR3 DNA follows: TGTGCCAGCAGCTCGGACAGCTCCTACGAGCAGTACTTC.

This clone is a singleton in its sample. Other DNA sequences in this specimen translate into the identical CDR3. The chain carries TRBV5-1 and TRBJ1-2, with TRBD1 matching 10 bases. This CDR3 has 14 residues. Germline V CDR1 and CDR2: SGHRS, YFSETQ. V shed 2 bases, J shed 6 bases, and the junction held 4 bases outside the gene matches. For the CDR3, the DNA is TGCGCCAGCAGCTTTACGGGACAGGGGAATGGCTACACCTTC. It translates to CASSFTGQGNGYTF.

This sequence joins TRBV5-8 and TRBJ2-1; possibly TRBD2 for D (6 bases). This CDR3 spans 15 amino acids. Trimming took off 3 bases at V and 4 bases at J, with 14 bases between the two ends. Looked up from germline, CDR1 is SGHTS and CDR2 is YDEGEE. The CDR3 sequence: CASSYSGTPYNEQFF. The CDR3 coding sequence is TGTGCCAGCAGCTACTCCGGGACTCCTTACAATGAGCAGTTCTTC.

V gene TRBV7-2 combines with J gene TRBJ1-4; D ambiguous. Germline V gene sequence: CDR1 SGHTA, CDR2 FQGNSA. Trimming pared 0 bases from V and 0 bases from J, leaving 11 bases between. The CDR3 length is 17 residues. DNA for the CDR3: TGTGCCAGCAGCTTAGCGGGTTCAACAGCAACTAATGAAAAACTGTTTTTT. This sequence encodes CASSLAGSTATNEKLFF.

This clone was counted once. The CDR3 bases are TGTGCCAGCAGCTCCTCACAGGGGGGGGTAGAGACCCAGTACTTC. It codes for CASSSSQGGVETQYF. The chain joins TRBV7-9 to TRBJ2-5; weak D call: TRBD1 (8 bases). From germline, CDR1 is SEHNR and CDR2 FQNEAQ (reference sequence). This CDR3 has 15 residues. V shed 4 bases and J shed 4 bases, with 16 bases lying between them.

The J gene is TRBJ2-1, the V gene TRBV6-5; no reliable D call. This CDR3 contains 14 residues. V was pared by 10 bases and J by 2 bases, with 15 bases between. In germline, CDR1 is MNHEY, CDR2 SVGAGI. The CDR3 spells CATQRDLTYNEQFF. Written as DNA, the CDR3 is TGTGCCACCCAGCGAGACCTTACCTACAATGAGCAGTTCTTC.

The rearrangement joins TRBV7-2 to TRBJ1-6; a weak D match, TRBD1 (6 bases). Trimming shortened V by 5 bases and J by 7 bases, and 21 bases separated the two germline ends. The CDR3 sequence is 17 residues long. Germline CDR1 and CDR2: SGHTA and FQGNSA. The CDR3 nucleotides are TGTGCCAGCAGCGAATACGCCTCCTCGAGGGGGAATTCACCCCTCCACTTT. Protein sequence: CASSEYASSRGNSPLHF. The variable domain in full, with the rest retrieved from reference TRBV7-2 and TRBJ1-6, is GAGVSQSPSNKVTEKGKDVELRCDPISGHTALYWYRQSLGQGLEFLIYFQGNSAPDKSGLPSDRFSAERTGGSVSTLTIQRTQQEDSAVYLCASSEYASSRGNSPLHFGNGTRLTVT.

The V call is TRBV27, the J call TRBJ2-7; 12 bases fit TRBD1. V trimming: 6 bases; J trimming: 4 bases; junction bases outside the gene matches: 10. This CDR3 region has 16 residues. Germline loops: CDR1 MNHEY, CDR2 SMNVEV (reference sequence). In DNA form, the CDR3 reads TGTGCCAGCAGCCCACCGGGACAGGGGGCGGGATACGAGCAGTACTTC. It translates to CASSPPGQGAGYEQYF.

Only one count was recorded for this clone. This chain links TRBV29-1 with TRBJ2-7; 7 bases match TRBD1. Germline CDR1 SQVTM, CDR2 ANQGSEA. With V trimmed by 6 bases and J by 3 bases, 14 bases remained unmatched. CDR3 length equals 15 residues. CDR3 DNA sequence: TGCAGCGTGTCCCCCCGACAGGGCCGGAGCTACGAGCAGTACTTC. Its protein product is CSVSPRQGRSYEQYF.

The chain's CDR3 is CASSVTGQGLGNTIYF. The CDR3 bases are TGTGCCAGCAGTGTGACGGGACAGGGGCTAGGAAACACCATATATTTT. The chain has TRBV28 and TRBJ1-3; TRBD1 matches at 10 bases. Losses at the gene ends were 5 bases for V and 4 bases for J; bases not matched to a gene: 8. Germline V gives CDR1 MDHEN, CDR2 SYDVKM. The CDR3 loop spans 16 amino acids. Complete variable domain (other parts from reference TRBV28 and TRBJ1-3): DVKVTQSSRYLVKRTGEKVFLECVQDMDHENMFWYRQDPGLGLRLIYFSYDVKMKEKGDIPEGYSVSREKKERFSLILESASTNQTSMYLCASSVTGQGLGNTIYFGEGSWLTVV.

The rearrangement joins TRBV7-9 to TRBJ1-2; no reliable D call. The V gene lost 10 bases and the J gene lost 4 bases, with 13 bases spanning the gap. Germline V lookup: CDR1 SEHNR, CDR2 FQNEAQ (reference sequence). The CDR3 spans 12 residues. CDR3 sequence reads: CATDDGGYGYTF. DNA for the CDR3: TGTGCCACCGACGACGGAGGCTATGGCTACACCTTC.